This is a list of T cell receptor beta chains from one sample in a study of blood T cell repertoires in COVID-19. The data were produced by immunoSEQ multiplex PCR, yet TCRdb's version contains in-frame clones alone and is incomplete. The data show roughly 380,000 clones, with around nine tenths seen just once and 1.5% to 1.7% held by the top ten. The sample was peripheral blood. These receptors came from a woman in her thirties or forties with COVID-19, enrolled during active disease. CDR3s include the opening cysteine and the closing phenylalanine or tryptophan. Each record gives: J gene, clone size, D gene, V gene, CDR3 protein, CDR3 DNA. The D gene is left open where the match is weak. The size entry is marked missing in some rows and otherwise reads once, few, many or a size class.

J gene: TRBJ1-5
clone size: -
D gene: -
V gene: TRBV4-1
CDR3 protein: CASKQTMNSNQPQHF
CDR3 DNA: TGCGCCAGCAAGCAAACTATGAATAGCAATCAGCCCCAGCATTTT

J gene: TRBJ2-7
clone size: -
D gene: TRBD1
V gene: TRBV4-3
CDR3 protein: CASSQDGRDRAYEQYF
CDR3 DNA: TGCGCCAGCAGCCAAGACGGCCGGGACAGGGCCTACGAGCAGTACTTC

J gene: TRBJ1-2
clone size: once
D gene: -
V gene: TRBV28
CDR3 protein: CASSPARAYGYTF
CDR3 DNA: TGTGCCAGCAGCCCTGCGAGGGCCTATGGCTACACCTTC

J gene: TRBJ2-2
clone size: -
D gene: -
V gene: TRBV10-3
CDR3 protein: CAISEQVLGELFF
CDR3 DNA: TGTGCCATCAGTGAACAAGTCCTTGGGGAGCTGTTTTTT

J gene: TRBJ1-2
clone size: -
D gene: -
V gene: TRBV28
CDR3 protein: CASSYHERVWNYGYTF
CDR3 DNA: TGTGCCAGCAGTTACCATGAGAGGGTATGGAACTATGGCTACACCTTC

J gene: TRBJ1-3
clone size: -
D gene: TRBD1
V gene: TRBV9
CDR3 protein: CASSVGQGVSGNTIYF
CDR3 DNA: TGTGCCAGCAGCGTAGGACAGGGTGTATCTGGAAACACCATATATTTT

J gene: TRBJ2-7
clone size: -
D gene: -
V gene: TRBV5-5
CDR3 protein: CASSFPGSPYEQYF
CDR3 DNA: TGTGCCAGCAGCTTCCCGGGATCTCCCTACGAGCAGTACTTC

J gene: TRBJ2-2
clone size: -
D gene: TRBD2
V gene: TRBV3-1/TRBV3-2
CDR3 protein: CASRLYAAGGNTGELFF
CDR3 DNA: TGTGCCAGCAGGCTATACGCTGCGGGAGGGAACACCGGGGAGCTGTTTTTT

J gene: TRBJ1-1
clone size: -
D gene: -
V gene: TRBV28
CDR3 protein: CASSYLERNTEAFF
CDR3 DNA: TGTGCCAGCAGTTATCTCGAGAGGAACACTGAAGCTTTCTTT

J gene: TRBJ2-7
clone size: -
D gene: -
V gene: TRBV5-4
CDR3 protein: CASSLKRPGSSYEQYF
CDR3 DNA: TGTGCCAGCTCACTCAAGAGGCCGGGTTCCTCCTACGAGCAGTACTTC

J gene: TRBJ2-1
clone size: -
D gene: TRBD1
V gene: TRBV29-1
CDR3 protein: CSADRDSYNEQFF
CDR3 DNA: TGCAGCGCCGACCGGGACAGTTACAATGAGCAGTTCTTC

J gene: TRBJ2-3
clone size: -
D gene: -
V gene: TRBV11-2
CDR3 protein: CASSLELADTQYF
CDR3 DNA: TGTGCCAGCAGCTTAGAACTCGCAGATACGCAGTATTTT

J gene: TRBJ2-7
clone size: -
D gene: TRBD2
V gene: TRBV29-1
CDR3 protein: CSVPNGEGYEQYF
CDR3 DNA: TGCAGCGTCCCTAATGGGGAGGGATACGAGCAGTACTTC

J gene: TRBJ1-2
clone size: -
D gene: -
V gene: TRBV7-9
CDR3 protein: CASRSSESYYGYTF
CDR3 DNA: TGTGCCAGCAGATCTTCGGAGTCCTACTATGGCTACACCTTC

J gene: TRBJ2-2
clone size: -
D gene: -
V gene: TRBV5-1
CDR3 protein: CASSSQGELFF
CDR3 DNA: TGCGCCAGCAGCTCCCAAGGGGAGCTGTTTTTT

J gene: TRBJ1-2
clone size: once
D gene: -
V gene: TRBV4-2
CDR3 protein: CASSPNPTGSAYYGYTF
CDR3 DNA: TGTGCCAGCAGCCCAAACCCCACAGGATCGGCCTACTATGGCTACACCTTC

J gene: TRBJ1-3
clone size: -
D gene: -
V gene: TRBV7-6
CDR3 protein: CASSLAPGVGNTIYF
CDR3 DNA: TGTGCCAGCAGCTTAGCGCCCGGGGTTGGAAACACCATATATTTT

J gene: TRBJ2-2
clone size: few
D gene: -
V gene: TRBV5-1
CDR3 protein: CASSTRWTGELFF
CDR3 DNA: TGCGCCAGCAGCACTCGTTGGACCGGGGAGCTGTTTTTT

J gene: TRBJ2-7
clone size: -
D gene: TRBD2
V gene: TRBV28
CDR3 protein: CASSLKRLAMNYEQYF
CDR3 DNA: TGTGCCAGCAGTTTAAAGCGACTAGCCATGAACTACGAGCAGTACTTC

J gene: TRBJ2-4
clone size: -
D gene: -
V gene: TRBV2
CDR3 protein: CASKRRPDGNIQYF
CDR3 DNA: TGTGCCAGTAAAAGGAGGCCGGACGGAAACATTCAGTACTTC

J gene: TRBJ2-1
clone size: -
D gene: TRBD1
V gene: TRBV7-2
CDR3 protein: CASSLDSGGRQFF
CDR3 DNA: TGTGCCAGCAGCTTAGATTCAGGGGGTAGGCAGTTCTTC

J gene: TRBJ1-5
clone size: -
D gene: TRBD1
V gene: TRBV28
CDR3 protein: CASSPHRGRNQPQHF
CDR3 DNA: TGTGCCAGCAGCCCCCACAGGGGTCGAAATCAGCCCCAGCATTTT

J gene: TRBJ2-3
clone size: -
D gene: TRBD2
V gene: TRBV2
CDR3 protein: CASSAKLAGVPLTDTQYF
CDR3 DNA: TGTGCCAGCAGTGCCAAGCTAGCGGGGGTCCCACTCACAGATACGCAGTATTTT

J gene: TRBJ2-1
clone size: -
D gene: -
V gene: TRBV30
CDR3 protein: CAWMTGLGYNEQFF
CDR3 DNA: TGTGCCTGGATGACAGGACTAGGTTACAATGAGCAGTTCTTC

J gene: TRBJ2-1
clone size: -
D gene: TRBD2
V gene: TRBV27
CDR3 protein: CASSPKKTSGSQKDYNEQFF
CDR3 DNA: TGTGCCAGCAGTCCAAAAAAGACTAGCGGGAGCCAAAAGGACTACAATGAGCAGTTCTTC

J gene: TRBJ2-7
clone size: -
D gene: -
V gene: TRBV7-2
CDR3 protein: CASRGFGGSYEQYF
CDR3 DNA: TGTGCCAGCAGGGGGTTCGGGGGCTCCTACGAGCAGTACTTC

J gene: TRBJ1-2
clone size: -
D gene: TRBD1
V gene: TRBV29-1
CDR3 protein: CSVAGQGARGYTF
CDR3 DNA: TGCAGCGTCGCTGGACAGGGGGCGCGGGGCTACACCTTC

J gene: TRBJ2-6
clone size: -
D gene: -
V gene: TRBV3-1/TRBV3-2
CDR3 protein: CASSNSLSVLTF
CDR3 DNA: TGTGCCAGCAGCAACAGCCTCTCTGTCCTGACTTTC

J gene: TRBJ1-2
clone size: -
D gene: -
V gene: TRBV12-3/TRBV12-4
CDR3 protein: CASSSDSVYGYTF
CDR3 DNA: TGTGCCAGCAGTTCAGACAGCGTCTATGGCTACACCTTC

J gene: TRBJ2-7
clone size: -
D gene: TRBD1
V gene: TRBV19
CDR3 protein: CASSARTGMAYEQYF
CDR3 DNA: TGTGCCAGTAGTGCCCGGACAGGGATGGCTTACGAGCAGTACTTC

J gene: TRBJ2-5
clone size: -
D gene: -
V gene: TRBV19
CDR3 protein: CASSMDSQETQYF
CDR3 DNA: TGTGCCAGTAGTATGGACAGCCAAGAGACCCAGTACTTC

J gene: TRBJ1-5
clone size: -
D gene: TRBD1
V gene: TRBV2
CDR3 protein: CASREGQGEYSNQPQHF
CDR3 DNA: TGTGCCAGCAGGGAAGGACAGGGGGAGTATAGCAATCAGCCCCAGCATTTT

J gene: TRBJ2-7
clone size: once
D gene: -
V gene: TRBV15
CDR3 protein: CATRDSPAYEQYF
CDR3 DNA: TGTGCCACCCGAGACAGCCCGGCCTACGAGCAGTACTTC

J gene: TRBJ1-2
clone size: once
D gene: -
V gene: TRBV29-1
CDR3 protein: CSVEQAPNYGYTF
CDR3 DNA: TGCAGCGTTGAACAGGCACCTAACTATGGCTACACCTTC

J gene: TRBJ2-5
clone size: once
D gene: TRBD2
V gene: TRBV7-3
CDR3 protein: CASSSQSGGETQYF
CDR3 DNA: TGTGCCAGCAGCTCTCAGAGCGGGGGAGAGACCCAGTACTTC

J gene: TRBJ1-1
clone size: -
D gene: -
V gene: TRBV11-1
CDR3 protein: CASSNTRNTEAFF
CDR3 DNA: TGTGCCAGCAGTAATACGCGGAACACTGAAGCTTTCTTT

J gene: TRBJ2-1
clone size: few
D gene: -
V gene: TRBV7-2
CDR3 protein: CASSRSLPSVDEQFF
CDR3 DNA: TGTGCCAGCAGCCGTTCACTACCTAGTGTGGATGAGCAGTTCTTC

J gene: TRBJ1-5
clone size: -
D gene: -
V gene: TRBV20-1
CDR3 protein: CSASPGQLYPNQPQHF
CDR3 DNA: TGCAGTGCAAGTCCTGGACAGCTCTATCCCAATCAGCCCCAGCATTTT

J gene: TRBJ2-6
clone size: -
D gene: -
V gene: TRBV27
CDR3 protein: CASSLLSGANVLTF
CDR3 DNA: TGTGCCAGCAGTTTACTCTCTGGGGCCAACGTCCTGACTTTC

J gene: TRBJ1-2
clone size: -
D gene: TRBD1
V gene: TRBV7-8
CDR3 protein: CASSLEGGQYGYTF
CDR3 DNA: TGTGCCAGCAGCTTAGAGGGGGGACAGTATGGCTACACCTTC

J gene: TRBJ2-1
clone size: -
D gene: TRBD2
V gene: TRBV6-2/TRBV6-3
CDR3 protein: CASSLSGRAGNEQFF
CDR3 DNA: TGTGCCAGCAGCCTGAGCGGGAGGGCTGGCAATGAGCAGTTCTTC

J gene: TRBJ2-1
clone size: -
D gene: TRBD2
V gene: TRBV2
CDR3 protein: CASVTGTSTDEQFF
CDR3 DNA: TGTGCCAGCGTTACCGGGACTAGCACTGATGAGCAGTTCTTC

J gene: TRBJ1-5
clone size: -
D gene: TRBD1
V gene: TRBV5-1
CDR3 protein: CASSLGQGADQPQHF
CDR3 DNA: TGCGCCAGCAGCTTGGGGCAGGGGGCAGATCAGCCCCAGCATTTT

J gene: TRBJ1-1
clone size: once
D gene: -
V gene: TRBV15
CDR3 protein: CATSWVEGNTEAFF
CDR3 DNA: TGTGCCACCAGCTGGGTGGAGGGGAACACTGAAGCTTTCTTT

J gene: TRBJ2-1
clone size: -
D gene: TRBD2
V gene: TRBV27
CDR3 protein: CASSTSGRGHEQFF
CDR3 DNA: TGTGCCAGCTCGACTAGCGGGAGGGGTCATGAGCAGTTCTTC

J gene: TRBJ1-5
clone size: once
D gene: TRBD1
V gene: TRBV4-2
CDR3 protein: CASSQGDREGNQPQHF
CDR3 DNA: TGTGCCAGCAGCCAAGGGGACAGGGAGGGAAATCAGCCCCAGCATTTT

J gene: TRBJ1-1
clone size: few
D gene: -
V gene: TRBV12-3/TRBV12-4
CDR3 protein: CASSLEGNTEAFF
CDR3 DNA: TGTGCCAGCAGTTTGGAGGGGAACACTGAAGCTTTCTTT

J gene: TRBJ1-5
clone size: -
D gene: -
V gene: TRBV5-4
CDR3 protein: CASSLIPGEPQHF
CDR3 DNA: TGTGCCAGCAGCCTTATACCCGGAGAGCCCCAGCATTTT

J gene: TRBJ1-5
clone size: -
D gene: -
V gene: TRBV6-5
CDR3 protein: CASRTTGLGNQPQHF
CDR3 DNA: TGTGCCAGCAGAACTACAGGGTTGGGCAATCAGCCCCAGCATTTT

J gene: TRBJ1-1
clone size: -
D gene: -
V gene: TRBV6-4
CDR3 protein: CASSDFRDTLNTEAFF
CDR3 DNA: TGTGCCAGCAGTGACTTCCGGGACACCCTGAACACTGAAGCTTTCTTT

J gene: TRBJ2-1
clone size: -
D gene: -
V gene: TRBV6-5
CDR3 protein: CASLAEVGGQFF
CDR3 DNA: TGTGCCAGCCTGGCGGAGGTAGGAGGGCAGTTCTTC

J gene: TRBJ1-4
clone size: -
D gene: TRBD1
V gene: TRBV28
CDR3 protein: CASSFGQGAREKLFF
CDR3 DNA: TGTGCCAGCAGTTTTGGGCAGGGGGCGCGTGAAAAACTGTTTTTT

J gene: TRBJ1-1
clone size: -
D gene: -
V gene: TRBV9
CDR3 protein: CASSAGSNTEAFF
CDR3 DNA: TGTGCCAGCAGCGCGGGATCGAACACTGAAGCTTTCTTT